This T cell receptor beta chain came from a study of early T cells in non-severe SARS-CoV-2 infection (dated by TCRdb to the early 2020s). For the study in its entirety: Bulk RNA from unsorted whole blood was used for TCR sequencing, so alpha and beta chains could not be paired.

Results and caveats for the whole study, not just this receptor: Matching against VDJdb was skewed toward anti-spike CD8 responses, likely underestimated virus-specific expansions, and missed private and CD4 specificities.

This was a case-control study nested in a cohort of healthcare workers in London, UK, who had nasopharyngeal swab PCR tests and blood samples taken every week. Between 23 and 31 March 2020, the week of the UK lockdown, healthcare workers were enrolled and then followed up weekly for as long as 16 weeks. This clonotype has at least ten counts. This clone's antigen is unknown. Base qualities are not recorded, but no much larger clone differs from it by a single base. Library construction relied on 5' RACE. Data came from a NextSeq 500. To correct for sequencing error and PCR bias, the TCR library protocol tagged individual cDNA molecules with unique molecular identifiers. Sequencing covered both TCR alpha and beta chains, and within each sample the abundances of alpha and beta sequences were tightly co-correlated. As for the original processing: Decombinator V4 was used to annotate the V gene, J gene and CDR3 of the TCR sequences. Expanded TCRs were defined as changing significantly between any two time points under a Poisson model with p below 0.0001. Abundances of TCRs were expressed as counts per million after normalisation to the total number of TCRs sequenced in each sample. MAIT TCRs were defined by TRAV1-2 paired with TRAJ12, TRAJ20 or TRAJ33, and iNKT TCRs by TRAV10 paired with TRAJ18. VDJdb, accessed on 1 November 2021, was searched for TCRs annotated for CMV, EBV and SARS-CoV-2, and TCRs annotated for more than one antigen were excluded. In-frame beta chains were kept once TCRdb had trimmed the public reads at Q25 with fastp and called clones with MiXCR. Every entry covers one CDR3 protein and lists the most common genes and DNA from its rows. TCRdb, rather than the study authors, made the V and J calls. Recorded for this sample are 55,000 to 75,000 distinct CDR3 sequences; under 10% of them occurred a single time. Clones ranked in the top ten supply about 3.3% of the sample.

The germline V gene gives CDR1 as SGHAT and CDR2 as FQNNGV. The CDR3 starts with the cysteine, ends with the phenylalanine, and has 16 residues. Here the CDR3 DNA is all that survives: 48 bases in frame from base 1. After removal of 6 bases from V and 7 bases from J, the junction retains 12 bases not matched to a gene. The origin of this receptor is an adult who was a healthcare worker with PCR-confirmed SARS-CoV-2 infection or an uninfected control (not recorded which). The chain is made from TRBV11-2 and TRBJ2-1, with 10 central nucleotides matching TRBD2. The sequenced material came from whole blood. The CDR3 region: CASRPNLAGARNEQFF. The bases read TGTGCCAGCAGGCCGAACCTAGCGGGAGCGAGGAATGAGCAGTTCTTC.